These 5 T cell receptor beta chains came from one sample sequenced in a study of cytomegalovirus exposure and HLA in healthy donors (dated by TCRdb to 2015 to 2018). Library construction relied on the immunoSEQ multiplex PCR assay. For the multiplex PCR, a mixture combining 60 forward primers for TCR Vbeta segments and 13 reverse primers for TCR Jbeta segments was used. Drawn from immuneACCESS, this table holds only the in-frame rearrangements with V and J called that TCRdb kept. Clones are partly lost; checked studies trace under half to an unresolved V gene and leave the rest unexplained. Present in this sample are around 130,000 clones, just under 85% of which were seen just once. Clones ranked in the top ten supply around 3% of the sample. Sample: PBMCs. These receptors originate from a boy aged 2 to 9 in good health and CMV-seronegative.

This CDR3 is CASSDRDSYEQYV. The CDR3 nucleotides read TGTGCCAGCAGTGACCGGGACTCATACGAGCAGTACGTC. V gene TRBV27 combines with J gene TRBJ2-7, with D possibly being TRBD2 (6 bases). Looked up from germline, CDR1 is MNHEY and CDR2 is SMNVEV (reference sequence). This CDR3 spans 13 amino acids. V dropped 5 bases and J dropped 4 bases, with 12 bases sitting between them.

This clone occurred a few times. This rearrangement joins TRBV11-2 to TRBJ2-7; TRBD1 matches at 9 bases. CDR3 size: 12 residues. The trim removed 6 bases at V and 3 bases at J, leaving 0 bases unmatched. Germline assignment: CDR1 SGHAT and CDR2 FQNNGV. The chain's CDR3 is CASRTGGYEQYV. Here the CDR3 DNA reads TGTGCCAGCAGGACAGGGGGCTACGAGCAGTACGTC.

This rearrangement joins TRBV5-4 to TRBJ2-1, with D tentatively TRBD1 (7 bases). This CDR3 is built from 14 residues. Germline assignment: CDR1 SGHNT and CDR2 YYREEE (reference sequence). The V gene lost 10 bases and the J gene lost 6 bases, with 20 bases spanning the gap. The DNA of the CDR3 is TGTGCCTCCCTGGAGGGGGCTCAAGGCAATGAGCAGTTCTTC. Encoded protein: CASLEGAQGNEQFF.

The chain combines TRBV28 with TRBJ2-1, with a possible D match to TRBD1 (6 bases). Germline-derived CDR1 and CDR2 are MDHEN and SYDVKM. This CDR3 has 15 amino acids. V was pared by 2 bases and J by 5 bases, with 13 bases between. The chain's CDR3 is CASSLGRTANNEQFF. CDR3 in DNA: TGTGCCAGCAGTTTAGGTCGGACAGCAAACAATGAGCAGTTCTTC.

This chain joins TRBV11-2 and TRBJ2-1; D is possibly TRBD2 (5 bases). Germline V lookup: CDR1 SGHAT, CDR2 FQNNGV. V dropped 6 bases and J dropped 2 bases, with 14 bases sitting between them. The CDR3 length is 15 residues. CDR3 in DNA: TGTGCCAGCAGGCACCCGGGGATCCCCTACAATGAGCAGTTCTTC. Translating it yields CASRHPGIPYNEQFF.